A selection of T cell receptor beta chains follows, all from one sample in a study of T-cell reconstitution after alpha-beta-depleted transplantation in children. TCRdb ran MiXCR on the PCR reads and lists one entry per CDR3 protein. The profile covers 140,000 to 150,000 distinct CDR3 sequences, with about 9% appearing a single time and 15% to 20% taken by the ten largest. The sample consisted of PBMCs, mostly from graft donor cells, taken 180 days after TCRalphabeta/CD19-depleted stem cell transplant. These receptors all come from a female patient aged 2-9 years who had a stem cell transplant for congenital amegakaryocytic thrombocytopenia, so the T cells may come from the graft donor. Both conserved end residues are part of each CDR3. D genes are given only for firm matches. Only some rows state a clone size, as once, few, many or a class for expanded clones.

clone_size j_call d_call v_call cdr3_aa cdr3_nt
many TRBJ2-2 - TRBV4-3 CASSQAGVSGELFF TGCGCCAGCAGCCAAGCGGGAGTATCCGGGGAGCTGTTTTTT
many TRBJ1-2 TRBD1 TRBV4-1 CASSSPGTAVIGYTF TGCGCCAGCAGCTCACCTGGGACAGCGGTTATTGGCTACACCTTC
- TRBJ2-7 - TRBV20-1 CSARERGQGSYEQYF TGCAGTGCTAGAGAACGAGGTCAGGGTTCCTACGAGCAGTACTTC
many TRBJ2-3 TRBD2 TRBV20-1 CRGAGGLSDTQYF TGCAGGGGAGCGGGGGGGCTTTCAGATACGCAGTATTTT
many TRBJ2-2 - TRBV3-1 CASSPMFAGELFF TGTGCCAGCAGCCCCATGTTTGCCGGGGAGCTGTTTTTT
many TRBJ1-4 - TRBV28 CASSRPGLSGEKLFF TGTGCCAGCAGTCGGCCCGGGCTGTCTGGTGAAAAACTGTTTTTT
- TRBJ2-7 - TRBV18 CASSPDGRDYEQYF TGTGCCAGCTCACCAGACGGCAGGGACTACGAGCAGTACTTC
many TRBJ2-7 TRBD1 TRBV20-1 CSAAAGTGAYEQYF TGCAGTGCCGCCGCCGGGACAGGGGCCTACGAGCAGTACTTC
many TRBJ1-1 - TRBV12-3/TRBV12-4 CASSLRGHTEAFF TGTGCCAGCAGTTTACGAGGGCACACTGAAGCTTTCTTT
many TRBJ1-6 - TRBV28 CASSLGRSNSPLHF TGTGCCAGCAGTTTAGGACGGAGTAATTCACCCCTCCACTTT
few TRBJ1-1 - TRBV12-3/TRBV12-4 CASSRTGLLNTEAFF TGTGCCAGCAGTCGCACCGGGCTACTGAACACTGAAGCTTTCTTT
many TRBJ2-1 - TRBV5-6 CASSLGWSFSYNEQFF TGTGCCAGCAGCTTGGGTTGGAGCTTCTCCTACAATGAGCAGTTCTTC
- TRBJ2-5 - TRBV5-1 CASSLDRRAQETQYF TGCGCCAGCAGCTTGGATAGACGGGCCCAAGAGACCCAGTACTTC
- TRBJ2-7 - TRBV5-1 CASAITAGSSYEQYF TGCGCCAGCGCGATTACGGCAGGGAGCTCCTACGAGCAGTACTTC
medium-sized TRBJ2-7 - TRBV12-3/TRBV12-4 CASSPQDYEQYF TGTGCCAGCAGTCCACAGGACTACGAGCAGTACTTC
- TRBJ1-1 - TRBV12-3/TRBV12-4 CASSWSRGNTEAFF TGTGCCAGCAGTTGGTCTCGGGGGAACACTGAAGCTTTCTTT
many TRBJ1-5 - TRBV28 CASNQLRDTGSNQPQHF TGTGCCAGCAACCAGCTCCGGGACACAGGGAGCAATCAGCCCCAGCATTTT
many TRBJ2-4 - TRBV12-3/TRBV12-4 CASSLMSWRTKNIQYF TGTGCCAGCAGTTTAATGAGTTGGAGAACCAAAAACATTCAGTACTTC
many TRBJ2-2 TRBD2 TRBV9 CASSLGLAVNTGELFF TGTGCCAGCAGCCTAGGACTAGCGGTTAACACCGGGGAGCTGTTTTTT
many TRBJ2-7 - TRBV5-4 CASSSPDTYYEQYF TGTGCCAGCAGCTCGCCGGACACCTATTACGAGCAGTACTTC
many TRBJ2-2 TRBD2 TRBV7-7 CASSFLSGLNTGELFF TGTGCCAGCAGCTTCCTTAGCGGGTTGAACACCGGGGAGCTGTTTTTT
many TRBJ1-2 - TRBV5-1 CASSLVPNYGYTF TGCGCCAGCAGCTTAGTTCCTAACTATGGCTACACCTTC
- TRBJ1-1 - TRBV30 CAWSVRSKPLFTEAFF TGTGCCTGGAGTGTACGTTCGAAGCCCCTTTTCACTGAAGCTTTCTTT
many TRBJ2-1 TRBD2 TRBV29-1 CSVDHGLAGGLDEQFF TGCAGCGTTGATCATGGCCTAGCGGGAGGGCTTGATGAGCAGTTCTTC
many TRBJ2-4 - TRBV10-3 CAIAGGTKNIQYF TGTGCCATCGCAGGGGGGACCAAAAACATTCAGTACTTC
few TRBJ2-1 TRBD2 TRBV20-1 CSAPAMRESSYNEQFF TGCAGTGCTCCCGCGATGCGGGAGAGCTCCTACAATGAGCAGTTCTTC
many TRBJ2-2 - TRBV5-1 CASTAVFSGELFF TGCGCCAGCACGGCCGTATTTTCCGGGGAGCTGTTTTTT
few TRBJ2-3 - TRBV5-1 CASSLAVSTDTQYF TGCGCCAGCAGCTTGGCAGTTAGCACAGATACGCAGTATTTT
many TRBJ1-1 - TRBV20-1 CSARDQAAGRTEAFF TGCAGTGCTAGAGATCAGGCTGCAGGGAGGACTGAAGCTTTCTTT
- TRBJ2-7 TRBD1 TRBV6-2/TRBV6-3 CASSPRTGGGEQYF TGTGCCAGCAGTCCTAGGACAGGGGGCGGCGAGCAGTACTTC
- TRBJ2-3 - TRBV15 CATSATRRDTQYF TGTGCCACCAGCGCTACGAGGCGGGATACGCAGTATTTT
- TRBJ2-7 - TRBV6-1 CASSPRPGHSEQYF TGTGCCAGCAGTCCCAGACCGGGACACTCCGAGCAGTACTTC
- TRBJ1-2 TRBD1 TRBV7-2 CASRQGTGSLYGYTF TGTGCCAGCAGACAAGGGACAGGAAGTCTCTATGGCTACACCTTC
- TRBJ2-6 - TRBV3-1 CASSGHSGANVLTF TGTGCCAGCAGCGGACACTCTGGGGCCAACGTCCTGACTTTC
- TRBJ2-4 TRBD1 TRBV20-1 CSASQGAAKNIQYF TGCAGTGCTTCCCAGGGGGCTGCCAAAAACATTCAGTACTTC
many TRBJ2-3 - TRBV25-1 CASSEKGYDTQYF TGTGCCAGCAGTGAAAAGGGTTATGATACGCAGTATTTT
- TRBJ2-7 - TRBV20-1 CSARDIGGEYEQYF TGCAGTGCTAGAGATATCGGTGGAGAGTACGAGCAGTACTTC
many TRBJ2-5 TRBD2 TRBV4-2 CASSPAGVNQETQYF TGTGCCAGCAGCCCAGCGGGAGTAAACCAAGAGACCCAGTACTTC
- TRBJ2-1 - TRBV5-1 CASRFHGGLLVNEQFF TGCGCCAGCAGGTTCCACGGGGGCCTCTTGGTCAATGAGCAGTTCTTC
many TRBJ2-7 - TRBV6-1 CASKHSYEQYF TGTGCCAGCAAACACTCCTACGAGCAGTACTTC
few TRBJ2-3 - TRBV20-1 CSARSSLTNSTDTQYF TGCAGTGCTAGGTCCTCTCTGACAAATAGCACAGATACGCAGTATTTT
many TRBJ2-7 - TRBV29-1 CSALDRSVIGYEQYF TGCAGCGCCCTCGACCGATCGGTTATCGGCTACGAGCAGTACTTC
few TRBJ2-5 TRBD2 TRBV7-2 CASSLALAGGPSVETQYF TGTGCCAGCAGCTTAGCACTAGCGGGGGGGCCAAGTGTTGAGACCCAGTACTTC
- TRBJ2-2 TRBD2 TRBV7-6 CASSSELGLAGDTGELFF TGTGCCAGCAGCTCTGAACTGGGTCTAGCGGGGGACACCGGGGAGCTGTTTTTT
few TRBJ2-1 TRBD1 TRBV24-1 CATSDSWDSKGYNEQFF TGTGCCACCAGTGATTCGTGGGACAGTAAAGGCTACAATGAGCAGTTCTTC